The 3 T cell receptor beta chains given below trace back to one sample, sequenced in a study of glioma-infiltrating T cells after dendritic cell vaccination. Libraries were prepared by immunoSEQ multiplex PCR; TCRdb keeps only in-frame clonotypes and omits some of them. Of about 92,000 clones listed, approximately 84% were seen once; the top ten hold about a sixth. This sample comprised blood, obtained before dendritic cell vaccination. These TCRs come from a human donor with glioblastoma.

About this clone: Other DNA sequences in the same sample also yield this CDR3. This chain links TRBV27 with TRBJ1-5; weak D call: TRBD1 (5 bases). The CDR3 extends over 14 amino acids. CDR1 and CDR2 (germline): MNHEY, SMNVEV (reference sequence). V dropped 5 bases and J dropped 2 bases, with 10 bases sitting between them. The CDR3 DNA reads as TGTGCCAGCAGTCCCGACAGAGGCAATCAGCCCCAGCATTTT. Protein: CASSPDRGNQPQHF.

This clone came up once. This chain joins TRBV6-5 and TRBJ2-7; TRBD1 agrees at 9 bases. The germline V gene has CDR1 MNHEY and CDR2 SVGAGI. The CDR3 loop spans 15 amino acids. V trimming: 6 bases; J trimming: 1 base; junction bases outside the gene matches: 7. The CDR3, as DNA: TGTGCCAGCAGCCGCGGGACAGGGAAATCCTACGAGCAGTACTTC. Amino acid sequence: CASSRGTGKSYEQYF.

The chain uses TRBV9 and TRBJ2-3; 9 bases line up with TRBD2. The junction had 11 bases not matched to a gene; V was cut back by 3 bases and J by 3 bases. CDR3 length equals 17 residues. Germline V gene lookup returns CDR1 SGDLS and CDR2 YYNGEE. CDR3 DNA sequence: TGTGCCAGCAGCGCCAGCCGTAGCGGGAGTGGTACAGATACGCAGTATTTT. Encoded protein: CASSASRSGSGTDTQYF.